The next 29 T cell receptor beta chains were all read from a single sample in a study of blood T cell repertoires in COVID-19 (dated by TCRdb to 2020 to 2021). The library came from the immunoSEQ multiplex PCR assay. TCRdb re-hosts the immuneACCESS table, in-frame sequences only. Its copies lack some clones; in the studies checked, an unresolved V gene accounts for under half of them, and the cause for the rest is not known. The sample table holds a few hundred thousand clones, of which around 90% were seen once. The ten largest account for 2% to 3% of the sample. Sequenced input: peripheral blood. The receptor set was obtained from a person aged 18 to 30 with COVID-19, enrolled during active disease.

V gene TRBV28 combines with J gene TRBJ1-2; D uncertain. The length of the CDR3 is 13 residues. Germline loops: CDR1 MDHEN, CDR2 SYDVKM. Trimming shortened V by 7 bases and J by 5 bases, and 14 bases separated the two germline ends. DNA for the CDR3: TGTGCCAGCACCATTGCCGCGGGTTATGGCTACACCTTC. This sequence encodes CASTIAAGYGYTF.

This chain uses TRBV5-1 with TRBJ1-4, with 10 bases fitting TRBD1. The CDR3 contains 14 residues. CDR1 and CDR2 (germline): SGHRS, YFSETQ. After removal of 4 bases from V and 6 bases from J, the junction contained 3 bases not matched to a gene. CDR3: CASSTGTGDEKLFF. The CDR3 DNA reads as TGCGCCAGCAGCACCGGGACAGGGGATGAAAAACTGTTTTTT. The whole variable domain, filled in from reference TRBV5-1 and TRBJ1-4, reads KAGVTQTPRYLIKTRGQQVTLSCSPISGHRSVSWYQQTPGQGLQFLFEYFSETQRNKGNFPGRFSGRQFSNSRSEMNVSTLELGDSALYLCASSTGTGDEKLFFGSGTQLSVL.

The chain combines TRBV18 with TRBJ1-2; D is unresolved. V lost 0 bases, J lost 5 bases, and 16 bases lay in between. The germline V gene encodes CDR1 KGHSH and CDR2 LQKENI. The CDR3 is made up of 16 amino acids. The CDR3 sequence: CASSPPRSQQNYGYTF. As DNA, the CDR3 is TGTGCCAGCTCACCACCGAGGTCTCAGCAGAATTATGGCTACACCTTC.

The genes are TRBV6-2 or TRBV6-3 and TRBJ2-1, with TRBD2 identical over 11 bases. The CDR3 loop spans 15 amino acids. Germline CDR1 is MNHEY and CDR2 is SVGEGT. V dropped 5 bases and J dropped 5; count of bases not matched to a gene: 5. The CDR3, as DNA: TGTGCCAGCAGTCCCGGGACTAGCGGCAACAATGAGCAGTTCTTC. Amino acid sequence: CASSPGTSGNNEQFF.

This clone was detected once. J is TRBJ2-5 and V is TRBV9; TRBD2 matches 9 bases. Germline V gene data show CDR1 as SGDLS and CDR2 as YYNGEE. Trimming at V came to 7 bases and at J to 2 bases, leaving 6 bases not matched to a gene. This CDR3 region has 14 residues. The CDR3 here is CASAGAGGQETQYF. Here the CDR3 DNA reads TGTGCCAGCGCCGGTGCGGGAGGGCAAGAGACCCAGTACTTC.

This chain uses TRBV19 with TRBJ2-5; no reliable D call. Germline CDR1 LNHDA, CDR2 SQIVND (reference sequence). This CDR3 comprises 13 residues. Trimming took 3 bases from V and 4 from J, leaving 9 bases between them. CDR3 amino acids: CASSIGAAETQYF. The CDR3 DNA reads TGTGCCAGTAGTATCGGTGCCGCAGAGACCCAGTACTTC.

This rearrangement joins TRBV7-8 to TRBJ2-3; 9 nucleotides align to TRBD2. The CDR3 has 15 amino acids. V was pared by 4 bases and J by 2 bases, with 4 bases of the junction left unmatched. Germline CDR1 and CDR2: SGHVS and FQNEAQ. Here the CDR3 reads CASSSAGGTTDTQYF. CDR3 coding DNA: TGTGCCAGCAGCTCAGCGGGAGGAACCACAGATACGCAGTATTTT.

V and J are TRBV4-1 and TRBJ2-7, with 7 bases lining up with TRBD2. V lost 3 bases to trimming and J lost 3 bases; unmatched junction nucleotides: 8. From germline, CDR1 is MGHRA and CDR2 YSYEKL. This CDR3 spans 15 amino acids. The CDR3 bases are TGCGCCAGCAGCCACCGGGGGGATGCTAGCTACGAGCAGTACTTC. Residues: CASSHRGDASYEQYF.

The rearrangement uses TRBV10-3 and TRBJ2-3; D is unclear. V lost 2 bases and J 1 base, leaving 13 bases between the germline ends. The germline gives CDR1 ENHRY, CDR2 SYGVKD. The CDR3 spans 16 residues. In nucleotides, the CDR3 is TGTGCCATCAGTGAGACGGTCTCTCGGGGCACAGATACGCAGTATTTT. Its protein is CAISETVSRGTDTQYF.

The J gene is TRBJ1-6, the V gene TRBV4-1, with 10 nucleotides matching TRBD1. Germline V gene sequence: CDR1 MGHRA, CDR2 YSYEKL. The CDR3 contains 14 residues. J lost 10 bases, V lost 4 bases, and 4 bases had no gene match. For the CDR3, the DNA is TGCGCCAGCAGCCCCGGGACAGGGGAATCACCCCTCCACTTT. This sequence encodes CASSPGTGESPLHF.

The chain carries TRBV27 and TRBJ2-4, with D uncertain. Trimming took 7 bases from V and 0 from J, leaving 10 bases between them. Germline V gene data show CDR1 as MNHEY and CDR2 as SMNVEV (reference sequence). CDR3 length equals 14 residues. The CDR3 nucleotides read TGTGCCAGCAAGGCCGGGTTAGCCAAAAACATTCAGTACTTC. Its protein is CASKAGLAKNIQYF.

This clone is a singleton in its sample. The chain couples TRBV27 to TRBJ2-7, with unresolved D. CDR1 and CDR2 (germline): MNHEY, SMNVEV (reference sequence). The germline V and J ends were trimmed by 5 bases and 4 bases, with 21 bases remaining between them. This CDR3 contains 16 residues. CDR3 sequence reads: CASSLTYSLMEYEQYF. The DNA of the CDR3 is TGTGCCAGCAGTCTAACATACTCGCTCATGGAGTACGAGCAGTACTTC.

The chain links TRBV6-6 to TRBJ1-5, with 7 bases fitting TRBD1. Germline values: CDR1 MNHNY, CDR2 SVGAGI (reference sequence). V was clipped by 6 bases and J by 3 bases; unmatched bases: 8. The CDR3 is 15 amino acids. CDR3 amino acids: CASRDRVALNQPQHF. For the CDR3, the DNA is TGTGCCAGCAGAGACAGGGTTGCCCTCAATCAGCCCCAGCATTTT.

Written as DNA, the CDR3 is TGTGCCAGCAGCCAAGATTCGGAGGGAGCAGTAACAGATACGCAGTATTTT. Encoded protein: CASSQDSEGAVTDTQYF. The chain carries TRBV14 and TRBJ2-3; the D gene is possibly TRBD2 (6 bases). The CDR3 consists of 17 residues. Germline V gene sequence: CDR1 SGHDN, CDR2 FVKESK. Trimming took 0 bases from V and 3 from J, leaving 16 bases between them.

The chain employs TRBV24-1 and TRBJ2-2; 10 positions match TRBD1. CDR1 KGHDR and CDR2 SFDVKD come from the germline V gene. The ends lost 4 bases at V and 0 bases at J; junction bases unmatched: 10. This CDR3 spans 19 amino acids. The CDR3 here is CATSDQPWTGGANTGELFF. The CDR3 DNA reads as TGTGCCACCAGTGACCAACCATGGACAGGGGGTGCGAACACCGGGGAGCTGTTTTTT.

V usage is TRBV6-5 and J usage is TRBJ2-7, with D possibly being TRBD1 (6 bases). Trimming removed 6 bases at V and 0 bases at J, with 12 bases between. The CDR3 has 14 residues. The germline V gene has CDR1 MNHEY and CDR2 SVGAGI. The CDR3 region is CASRRTESSYEQYF. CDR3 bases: TGTGCCAGCAGGAGGACAGAGAGCTCCTACGAGCAGTACTTC.

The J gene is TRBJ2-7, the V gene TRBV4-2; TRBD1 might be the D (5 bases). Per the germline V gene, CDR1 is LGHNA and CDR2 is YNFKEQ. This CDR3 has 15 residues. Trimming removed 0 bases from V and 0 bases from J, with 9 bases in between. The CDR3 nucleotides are TGTGCCAGCAGCCAAGAGGACACCCTCTCCTACGAGCAGTACTTC. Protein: CASSQEDTLSYEQYF.

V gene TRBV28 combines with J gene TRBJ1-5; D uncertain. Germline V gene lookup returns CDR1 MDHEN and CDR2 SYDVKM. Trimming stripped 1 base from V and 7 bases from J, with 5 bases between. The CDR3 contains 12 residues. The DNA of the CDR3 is TGTGCCAGCAGTTTATATCGGCAGCCCCAGCATTTT. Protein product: CASSLYRQPQHF.

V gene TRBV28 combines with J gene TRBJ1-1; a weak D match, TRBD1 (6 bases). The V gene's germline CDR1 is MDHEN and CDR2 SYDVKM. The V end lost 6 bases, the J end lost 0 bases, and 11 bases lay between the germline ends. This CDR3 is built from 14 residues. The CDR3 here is CASRSGHLNTEAFF. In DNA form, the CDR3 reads TGTGCCAGCAGATCGGGACACCTGAACACTGAAGCTTTCTTT. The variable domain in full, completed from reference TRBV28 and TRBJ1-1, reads DVKVTQSSRYLVKRTGEKVFLECVQDMDHENMFWYRQDPGLGLRLIYFSYDVKMKEKGDIPEGYSVSREKKERFSLILESASTNQTSMYLCASRSGHLNTEAFFGQGTRLTVV.

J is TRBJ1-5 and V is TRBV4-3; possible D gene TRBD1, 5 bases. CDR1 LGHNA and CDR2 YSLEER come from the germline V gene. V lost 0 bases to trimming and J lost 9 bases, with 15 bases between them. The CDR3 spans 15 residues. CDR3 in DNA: TGCGCCAGCAGCCAAGACAGGGCGGTGTGGCGGCCCCAGCATTTT. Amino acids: CASSQDRAVWRPQHF.

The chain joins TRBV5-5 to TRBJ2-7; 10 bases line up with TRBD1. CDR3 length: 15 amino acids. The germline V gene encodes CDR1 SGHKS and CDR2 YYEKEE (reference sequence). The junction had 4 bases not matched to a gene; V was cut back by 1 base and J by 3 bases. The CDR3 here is CASSLPGTGDYEQYF. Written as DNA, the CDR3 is TGTGCCAGCAGCTTGCCCGGGACAGGGGACTACGAGCAGTACTTC.

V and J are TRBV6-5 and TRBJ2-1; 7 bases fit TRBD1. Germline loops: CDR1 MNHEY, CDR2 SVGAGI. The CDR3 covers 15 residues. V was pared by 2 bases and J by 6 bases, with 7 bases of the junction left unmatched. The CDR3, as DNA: TGTGCCAGCAGTTACGGGGGACAGTCGGTCAATGAGCAGTTCTTC. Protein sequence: CASSYGGQSVNEQFF.

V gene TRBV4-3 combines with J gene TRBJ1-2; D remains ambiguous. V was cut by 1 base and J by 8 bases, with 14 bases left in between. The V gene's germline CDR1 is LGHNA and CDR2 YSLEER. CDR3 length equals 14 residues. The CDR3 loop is CASSQAVVAEGYTF. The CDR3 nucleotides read TGCGCCAGCAGCCAAGCGGTTGTGGCGGAAGGCTACACCTTC.

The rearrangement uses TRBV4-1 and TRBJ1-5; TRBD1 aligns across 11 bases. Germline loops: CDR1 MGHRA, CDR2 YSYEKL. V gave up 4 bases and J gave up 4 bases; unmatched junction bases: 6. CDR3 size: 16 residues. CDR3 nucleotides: TGCGCCAGCAGCCTTGCCGGGACAGGGGGTAATCAGCCCCAGCATTTT. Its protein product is CASSLAGTGGNQPQHF.

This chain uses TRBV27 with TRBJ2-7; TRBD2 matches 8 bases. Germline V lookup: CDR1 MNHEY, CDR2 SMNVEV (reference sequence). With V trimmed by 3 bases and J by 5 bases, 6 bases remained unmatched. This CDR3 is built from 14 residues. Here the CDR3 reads CASSLYAGGHEQYF. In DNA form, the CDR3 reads TGTGCCAGCAGTTTGTACGCGGGAGGACACGAGCAGTACTTC.

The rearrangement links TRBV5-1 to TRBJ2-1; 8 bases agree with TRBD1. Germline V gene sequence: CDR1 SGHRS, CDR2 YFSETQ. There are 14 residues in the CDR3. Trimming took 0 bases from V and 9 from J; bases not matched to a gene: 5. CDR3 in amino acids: CASSLGQGAGEQFF. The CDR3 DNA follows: TGCGCCAGCAGCTTGGGCCAGGGGGCAGGTGAGCAGTTCTTC.

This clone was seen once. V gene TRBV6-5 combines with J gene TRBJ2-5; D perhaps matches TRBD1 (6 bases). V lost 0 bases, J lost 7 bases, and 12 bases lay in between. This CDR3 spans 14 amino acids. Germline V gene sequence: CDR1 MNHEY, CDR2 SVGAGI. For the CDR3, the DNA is TGTGCCAGCAGTTACTCGAAACCGACAGGGACCCAGTACTTC. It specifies CASSYSKPTGTQYF.

The CDR3 reads CATSDSGTYEQYF. The CDR3 DNA reads as TGTGCCACCAGTGATTCCGGGACCTACGAGCAGTACTTC. This chain joins TRBV24-1 and TRBJ2-7, with D possibly matching TRBD2 (5 bases). The germline V gene encodes CDR1 KGHDR and CDR2 SFDVKD. Trimming took off 2 bases at V and 2 bases at J, with 6 bases between the two ends. The CDR3 totals 13 residues.

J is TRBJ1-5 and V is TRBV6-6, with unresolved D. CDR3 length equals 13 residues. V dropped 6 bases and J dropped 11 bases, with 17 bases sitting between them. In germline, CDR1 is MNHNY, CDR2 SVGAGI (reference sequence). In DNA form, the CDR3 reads TGTGCCAGCAGCCTCCCGGGCCAGAGGGCCCAGCATTTT. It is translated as CASSLPGQRAQHF.